Shown below are 16 T cell receptor beta chains from a single sample sequenced in a study of siplizumab effects on memory and regulatory T cells. Sequencing used immunoSEQ multiplex PCR; TCRdb keeps in-frame clones, though not all of them. The profile shows some 96,000 clones, around 92% of them singletons. The sequenced material came from CD4+ T cells sorted from blood. All receptors derive from a human donor in good health.

The V and J genes are TRBV6-6 and TRBJ1-1; D is uncertain. V dropped 7 bases and J dropped 1 base, with 13 bases sitting between them. Germline CDR1 is MNHNY and CDR2 is SVGAGI (reference sequence). CDR3 length: 14 amino acids. CDR3 in amino acids: CASIPPSGNTEAFF. The CDR3 DNA sequence: TGTGCCAGCATCCCCCCCAGCGGGAACACTGAAGCTTTCTTT.

The chain couples TRBV18 to TRBJ2-3; D remains ambiguous. Germline V gene sequence: CDR1 KGHSH, CDR2 LQKENI. The CDR3 extends over 15 amino acids. With 3 bases removed from V and 0 bases from J, the gap between germline ends came to 10 bases. CDR3 region: CASSPQSTSTDTQYF. The DNA for the CDR3 is TGTGCCAGCTCACCCCAAAGTACGAGCACAGATACGCAGTATTTT.

The chain recombines TRBV18 with TRBJ2-7, with TRBD2 matching 8 bases. The J segment lost 2 bases and the V segment lost 0 bases, leaving 0 bases of the junction unmatched. The CDR3 totals 14 residues. The germline V gene encodes CDR1 KGHSH and CDR2 LQKENI. DNA for the CDR3: TGTGCCAGCTCACCACCGGGACTAGCCTACGAGCAGTACTTC. Translation gives CASSPPGLAYEQYF.

This clone showed up just once. This rearrangement joins TRBV12-5 to TRBJ2-7; tentatively, D is TRBD2 (5 bases). Germline V gene data show CDR1 as LGHNT and CDR2 as FRNRAP. V lost 2 bases, J lost 4 bases, and 9 bases lay in between. This CDR3 is built from 13 residues. CDR3 sequence reads: CASGLRGQYEQYF. As DNA, the CDR3 is TGTGCTAGTGGTTTGCGAGGGCAGTACGAGCAGTACTTC.

A single count supports this clone. The V call is TRBV7-2, the J call TRBJ2-7, with D maybe TRBD2 (5 bases). The CDR3 extends over 14 amino acids. Trimming cost V 5 bases and J 3 bases, with 14 bases left between them. CDR1 is SGHTA and CDR2 is FQGNSA in the germline V gene. The CDR3 loop reads CASSPVVGGYEQYF. The CDR3 bases are TGTGCCAGCAGCCCCGTCGTTGGAGGCTACGAGCAGTACTTC.

The chain has TRBV1 and TRBJ1-1; the D call of TRBD1 is as the table states it, not checked on the DNA. TRBV1 is a documented pseudogene. The CDR3 spans 13 residues. The DNA of the CDR3 is TGCGCCAGCAGCCTGGCCCAGAACACTGAAGCTTTCTTT. Protein sequence: CASSLAQNTEAFF.

The genes are TRBV2 and TRBJ1-1; the D gene is possibly TRBD1 (5 bases). Per germline, CDR1 SNHLY and CDR2 FYNNEI. Between the trimmed V and J ends, which lost 4 bases and 3 bases, there was a span of 15 bases. The CDR3 loop spans 15 amino acids. The CDR3 DNA reads as TGTGCCAGCAGTGTGGGGGGGTTACGGGACACTGAAGCTTTCTTT. Encoded protein: CASSVGGLRDTEAFF.

The chain combines TRBV28 with TRBJ1-5; TRBD1 is a possible D gene (5 bases). CDR3 length: 15 amino acids. V dropped 3 bases and J dropped 3 bases, with 12 bases sitting between them. The germline CDR1 and CDR2 sequences are MDHEN and SYDVKM. CDR3 sequence (DNA): TGTGCCAGCAGTTTTGGGGGTGCGGTCAATCAGCCCCAGCATTTT. Residues: CASSFGGAVNQPQHF.

V is TRBV5-6 and J is TRBJ1-2; D gene unclear. Germline CDR1 is SGHDT and CDR2 is YYEEEE. V was trimmed by 1 base and J by 3 bases, leaving 10 bases between them. This CDR3 spans 14 amino acids. The CDR3 loop reads CASSLTPEYYGYTF. The CDR3 nucleotides read TGTGCCAGCAGCTTGACCCCCGAATACTATGGCTACACCTTC.

The chain combines TRBV7-2 with TRBJ2-7; D possibly corresponds to TRBD2 (6 bases). V shed 5 bases and J shed 0 bases, with 14 bases lying between them. The CDR3 has 15 residues. Germline CDR1 and CDR2: SGHTA and FQGNSA. The DNA for the CDR3 is TGTGCCAGCAGCCGACTAGTGTTTAGCTCCTACGAGCAGTACTTC. This gives the protein CASSRLVFSSYEQYF.

V and J are TRBV7-9 and TRBJ2-5; weak D call: TRBD1 (5 bases). Germline V gives CDR1 SEHNR, CDR2 FQNEAQ (reference sequence). The CDR3 contains 14 residues. V gave up 0 bases and J gave up 4 bases, with 9 bases separating them. CDR3 nucleotide sequence: TGTGCCAGCAGCTTAGCTCAGGGCTCAGAGACCCAGTACTTC. Residues: CASSLAQGSETQYF.

The V gene is TRBV10-3, the J gene TRBJ1-1; no clear D gene. Germline V gene lookup returns CDR1 ENHRY and CDR2 SYGVKD. The V end was cut by 2 bases, the J end by 7 bases, with 11 bases between. The CDR3 loop spans 13 amino acids. CDR3 region: CAISEEKKNEAFF. CDR3 nucleotide sequence: TGTGCCATCAGTGAGGAGAAGAAAAATGAAGCTTTCTTT.

The chain couples TRBV5-1 to TRBJ2-3; 8 nucleotides line up with TRBD2. The CDR3 has 15 amino acids. CDR1 is SGHRS, CDR2 YFSETQ, per germline. With 1 base clipped from V and 1 base from J, the junction kept 2 bases outside the gene matches. CDR3 in DNA: TGCGCCAGCAGCTTGCGGGGGGGCGGCACAGATACGCAGTATTTT. This encodes CASSLRGGGTDTQYF.

This chain joins TRBV19 and TRBJ1-3; maybe TRBD1 (6 bases). Trimming took off 5 bases at V and 1 base at J, with 15 bases between the two ends. Germline CDR1 LNHDA, CDR2 SQIVND (reference sequence). The CDR3 is 16 residues long. The CDR3 nucleotides read TGTGCCAGTAGTGCACGCAACAGGGTTTCTGGAAACACCATATATTTT. It yields the protein CASSARNRVSGNTIYF. Together with reference TRBV19 and TRBJ1-3, the CDR3 gives the full variable domain: DGGITQSPKYLFRKEGQNVTLSCEQNLNHDAMYWYRQDPGQGLRLIYYSQIVNDFQKGDIAEGYSVSREKKESFPLTVTSAQKNPTAFYLCASSARNRVSGNTIYFGEGSWLTVV.

This sequence joins TRBV5-5 and TRBJ1-1; D is possibly TRBD1 (6 bases). The CDR3 has 16 amino acids. Germline CDR1 and CDR2: SGHKS and YYEKEE (reference sequence). Trimming took off 4 bases at V and 4 bases at J, with 20 bases between the two ends. CDR3 DNA: TGTGCCAGCAGCCCGACTCCGGACAGCCCATTCACTGAAGCTTTCTTT. This encodes CASSPTPDSPFTEAFF.

The chain couples TRBV5-5 to TRBJ2-1, with 12 nucleotides matching TRBD2. The germline V gene has CDR1 SGHKS and CDR2 YYEKEE (reference sequence). There are 18 residues in the CDR3. The V gene end was trimmed by 2 bases and the J gene end by 6 bases; junction bases not matched to a gene: 12. The CDR3 DNA reads as TGTGCCAGCAGCTTACGACTAGCGGGGGCCTTTCGAAGCAATGAGCAGTTCTTC. This codes for CASSLRLAGAFRSNEQFF. Variable domain in full (rest from reference TRBV5-5 and TRBJ2-1): DAGVTQSPTHLIKTRGQQVTLRCSPISGHKSVSWYQQVLGQGPQFIFQYYEKEERGRGNFPDRFSARQFPNYSSELNVNALLLGDSALYLCASSLRLAGAFRSNEQFFGPGTRLTVL.